Listed below are T cell receptor beta chains from one sample, sequenced in a study of blood T cell repertoires in COVID-19. The table came from immunoSEQ multiplex PCR; TCRdb's copy has only in-frame clones and leaves some out. This sample has about 400,000 clones, with roughly 90% found just once. Sample: PBMCs or T cells enriched from blood (not recorded which). The receptors here all came from a woman aged 40 to 49 with acute COVID-19. CDR3s include the opening cysteine and the closing phenylalanine or tryptophan. A D gene is named only where the DNA matches it firmly. Clone sizes are given selectively: once, few, many, or a class where the clone is expanded.

size	J	V	D	DNA	CDR3
once	TRBJ1-5	TRBV9	.	TGTGCCAGCAGCGTAGACGGGGATCAGCCCCAGCATTTT	CASSVDGDQPQHF
.	TRBJ2-3	TRBV19	TRBD2	TGTGCCAGTAATCAGCGGGGGGGCCCAGATACGCAGTATTTT	CASNQRGGPDTQYF
.	TRBJ2-5	TRBV10-3	TRBD2	TGTGCCATCAGTGCGGGGGGGCAAGAGACCCAGTACTTC	CAISAGGQETQYF
once	TRBJ1-3	TRBV3-1/TRBV3-2	TRBD1	TGTGCCAGCAGCCTTCGACAGGGGGCGGCTGGAAACACCATATATTTT	CASSLRQGAAGNTIYF
.	TRBJ2-1	TRBV5-8	.	TGTGCCAGCAGCTACCGACTAGGGCTGGGCTCCTACAATGAGCAGTTCTTC	CASSYRLGLGSYNEQFF
.	TRBJ2-2	TRBV18	.	TGTGCCAGCTCATCCGGACAGTTTTTCACCGGGGAGCTGTTTTTT	CASSSGQFFTGELFF
.	TRBJ2-7	TRBV4-1	TRBD2	TGCGCCAGCAGCCCCGTCGGAGCGGGGACCTACGAGCAGTACTTC	CASSPVGAGTYEQYF
few	TRBJ2-5	TRBV5-4	.	TGTGCCAGCAGCCCGCCAGGGGAGGAGACCCAGTACTTC	CASSPPGEETQYF
.	TRBJ2-2	TRBV10-3	TRBD2	TGTGCCATCAGTGCAACGGGGGGGCCGGGTACCGGGGAGCTGTTTTTT	CAISATGGPGTGELFF
once	TRBJ2-2	TRBV5-4	TRBD2	TGTGCCAGCAGCTTGGGACTAGGCGGGGGGGCCGTCACCGGGGAGCTGTTTTTT	CASSLGLGGGAVTGELFF
.	TRBJ2-1	TRBV6-5	TRBD2	TGTGCCAGCCAACGGACTAGCGGATCCTACAATGAGCAGTTCTTC	CASQRTSGSYNEQFF
.	TRBJ1-4	TRBV30	TRBD1	TGTGCCGCCGAGACAGGGGGTGAGGAAAAACTGTTTTTT	CAAETGGEEKLFF
.	TRBJ1-1	TRBV5-1	.	TGCGCCAGCAGCTTGGTTTTATACAGGAGTGAAGCTTTCTTT	CASSLVLYRSEAFF
.	TRBJ1-3	TRBV30	TRBD1	TGTGCCAGTGGGGACAGCTCTGGAAACACCATATATTTT	CASGDSSGNTIYF
once	TRBJ2-1	TRBV20-1	.	TGCAGTGCCAGTAGCGGCCAAAGCTCCTACAATGAGCAGTTCTTC	CSASSGQSSYNEQFF
.	TRBJ2-7	TRBV11-2	TRBD2	TGTGCCAGCAGCTTAGGGGCTAGCGGGGTCTCCTACGAGCAGTACTTC	CASSLGASGVSYEQYF
.	TRBJ2-5	TRBV6-5	.	TGTGCCAGCAGTATGGGCGGGGCCCAAGAGACCCAGTACTTC	CASSMGGAQETQYF
.	TRBJ1-2	TRBV5-6	.	TGTGCCAGCAGTCTGGGGGCCCCATATGGCTACACCTTC	CASSLGAPYGYTF